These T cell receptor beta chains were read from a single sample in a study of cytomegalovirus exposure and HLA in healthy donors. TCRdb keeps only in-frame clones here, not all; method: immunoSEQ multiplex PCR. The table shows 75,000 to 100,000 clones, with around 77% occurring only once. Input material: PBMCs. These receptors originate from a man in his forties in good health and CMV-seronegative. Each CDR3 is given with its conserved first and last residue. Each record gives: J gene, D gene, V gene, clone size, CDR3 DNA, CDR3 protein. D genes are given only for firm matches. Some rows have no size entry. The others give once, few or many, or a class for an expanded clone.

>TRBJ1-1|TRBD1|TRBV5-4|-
TGTGCCAGCAGCCCCTGGGGGACAGGGACTGAAGCTTTCTTT
CASSPWGTGTEAFF
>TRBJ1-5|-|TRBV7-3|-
TGTGCCAGCAGCCTCGACGGGGGGAGCAATCAGCCCCAGCATTTT
CASSLDGGSNQPQHF
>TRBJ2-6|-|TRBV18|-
TGTGCCAGCTCACCAGAAACAGGACCCTCTGGGGCCAACGTCCTGACTTTC
CASSPETGPSGANVLTF
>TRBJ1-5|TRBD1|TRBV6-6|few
TGTGCCAGCAGTTATACAGGGGATAGCAATCAGCCCCAGCATTTT
CASSYTGDSNQPQHF
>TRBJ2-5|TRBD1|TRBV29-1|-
TGCAGCGTTGAAGTAGGGACAGGAGAGACCCAGTACTTC
CSVEVGTGETQYF
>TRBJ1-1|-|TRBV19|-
TGTGCCAGTAGTATTCGGGTCGACACTGAAGCTTTCTTT
CASSIRVDTEAFF
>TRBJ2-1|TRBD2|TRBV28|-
TGTGCCAGCAGTAATAGCGGGGACCCTTACAATGAGCAGTTCTTC
CASSNSGDPYNEQFF
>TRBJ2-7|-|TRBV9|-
TGTGCCAGCAGCGTTAGTACTAGCTCCTACGAGCAGTACTTC
CASSVSTSSYEQYF
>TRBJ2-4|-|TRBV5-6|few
TGTGCCAGCAGCTTGGGGGCGCAAAACATTCAGTACTTC
CASSLGAQNIQYF
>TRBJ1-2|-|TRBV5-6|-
TGTGCCAGCAGCCCCGACAGGATCTATGGCTACACCTTC
CASSPDRIYGYTF
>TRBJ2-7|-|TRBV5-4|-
TGTGCCAGCAGCTTGGGGCCCGTATCCTACGAGCAGTACTTC
CASSLGPVSYEQYF
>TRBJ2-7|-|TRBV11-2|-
TGTGCCAGCAGCTTGGGGGCCGAGGGGATATACGAGCAGTACTTC
CASSLGAEGIYEQYF
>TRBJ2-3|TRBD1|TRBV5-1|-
TGCGCCAGCAGCTTGACAACCGGGACAGCGTATACAGGGACAGATACGCAGTATTTT
CASSLTTGTAYTGTDTQYF
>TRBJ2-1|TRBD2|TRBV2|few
TGTGCCAGCACTGGGTGGCGGGAGGGCCAAACAAATGAGCAGTTCTTC
CASTGWREGQTNEQFF
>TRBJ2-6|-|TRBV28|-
TGTGCCAGCACGGCGGGCTCTGGGGCCAACGTCCTGACTTTC
CASTAGSGANVLTF
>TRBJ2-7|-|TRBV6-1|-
TGTGCCAGCAGTGAGAGGGCTAGTAGCTACGAGCAGTACTTC
CASSERASSYEQYF
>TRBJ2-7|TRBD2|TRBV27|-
TGTGCCAGCAGTTTAATAGCGGGGCTCTCCTACGAGCAGTACTTC
CASSLIAGLSYEQYF
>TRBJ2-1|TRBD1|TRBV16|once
TGTGCCAGCAGCCCGAGGACAGGTGAGCAGTTCTTC
CASSPRTGEQFF
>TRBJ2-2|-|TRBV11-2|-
TGTGCCAGCAGCTCCCAGACAGCCAACACCGGGGAGCTGTTTTTT
CASSSQTANTGELFF
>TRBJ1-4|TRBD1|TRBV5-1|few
TGCGCCAGCAGCTTGGGGGACAGGGTTGCGGAAAAACTGTTTTTT
CASSLGDRVAEKLFF
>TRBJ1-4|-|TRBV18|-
TGTGCCAGCTCAGGGGGCACTAATGAAAAACTGTTTTTT
CASSGGTNEKLFF
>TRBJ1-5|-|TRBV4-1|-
TGCGCCAGCAGGCAGGGTTTCCTAGACAATCAGCCCCAGCATTTT
CASRQGFLDNQPQHF
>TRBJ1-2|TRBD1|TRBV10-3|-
TGTGCCATCAAGGGACAGGGTCTGTACGGCTACACCTTC
CAIKGQGLYGYTF
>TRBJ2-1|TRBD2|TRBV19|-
TGTGCCAGTAGCCCGGACGGGAGGGCCGGTTATGAGCAGTTCTTC
CASSPDGRAGYEQFF
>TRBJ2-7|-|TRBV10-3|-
TGTGCCATCAGTGAGTCTAAGGGGCCCGAGCAGTACTTC
CAISESKGPEQYF
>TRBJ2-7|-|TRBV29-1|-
TGCAGCGTTGGTGAGATCTCTTACGAGCAGTACTTC
CSVGEISYEQYF
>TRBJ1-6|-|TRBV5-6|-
TGTGCCAGCAGCCCTGGACTAAGGGATTCACCCCTCCACTTT
CASSPGLRDSPLHF
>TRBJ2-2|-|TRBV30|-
TGTGCCTGGAGTGTAGAATGGGGGGCCGGGGAGCTGTTTTTT
CAWSVEWGAGELFF
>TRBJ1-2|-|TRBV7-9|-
TGTGCCAGCCGCCCGGAGCTTGGGGGCTACACCTTC
CASRPELGGYTF
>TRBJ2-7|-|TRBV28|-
TGTGCCAGCGGTGGTCGGTCCTACGAGCAGTACTTC
CASGGRSYEQYF
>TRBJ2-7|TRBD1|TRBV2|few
TGTGCCAGCAGTGCCGGACAGGGTCTCTACGAGCAGTACTTC
CASSAGQGLYEQYF
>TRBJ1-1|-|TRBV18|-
TGTGCCAGCTCATCTAACAGGGACACTGAAGCTTTCTTT
CASSSNRDTEAFF
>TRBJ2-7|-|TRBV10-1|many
TGCGCCAGCAGTTCCTTACGGGGATACGAGCAGTACTTC
CASSSLRGYEQYF
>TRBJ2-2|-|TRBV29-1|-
TGCAGCGTGGGACACCCGAGTCCCGGGGAGCTGTTTTTT
CSVGHPSPGELFF
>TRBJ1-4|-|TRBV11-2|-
TGTGCCAGCAGCCCTACAGGGCTTAATGAAAAACTGTTTTTT
CASSPTGLNEKLFF
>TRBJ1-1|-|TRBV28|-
TGTGCCAGCAGCGACAGACCCTTTTGGTCTGAAGCTTTCTTT
CASSDRPFWSEAFF
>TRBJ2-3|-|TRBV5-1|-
TGCGCCAGCAGCTTGGGCCCAGGCGTGGATACGCAGTATTTT
CASSLGPGVDTQYF
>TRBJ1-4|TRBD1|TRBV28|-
TGTGCCAGCAGTGAGAACCCCGGGACAGGGGGTGAAAAACTGTTTTTT
CASSENPGTGGEKLFF
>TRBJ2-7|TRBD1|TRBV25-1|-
TGTGCCAGCAGTGACCCCCAGGGGGCAAGAGACTACGAGCAGTACTTC
CASSDPQGARDYEQYF
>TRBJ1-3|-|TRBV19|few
TGTGCCAGTAGTAGAGGAGGGCCTGGAAACACCATATATTTT
CASSRGGPGNTIYF
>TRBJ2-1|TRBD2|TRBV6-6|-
TGTGCCAGCAAAACCGGGACTAGCTACAATGAGCAGTTCTTC
CASKTGTSYNEQFF